The next 17 T cell receptor beta chains were all read from a single sample in a study of CD8 T cells in Susac syndrome. Random hexamers primed reverse transcription of about 0.45 to 1 ug RNA. TCRdb itself ran the immunoSEQ multiplex PCR reads through MiXCR, one entry per CDR3 protein. The sample shows 150,000 to 200,000 distinct CDR3 sequences, around 94% of them seen only once. Sequenced input: CD4+ T cells from PBMCs. Source of these receptors: a human donor with multiple sclerosis.

The chain employs TRBV28 and TRBJ1-5; TRBD1 matches at 9 bases. The CDR3 is 15 amino acids. The germline V gene encodes CDR1 MDHEN and CDR2 SYDVKM. J lost 7 bases, V lost 2 bases, and 6 bases had no gene match. CDR3 sequence (DNA): TGTGCCAGCAGTTTAGTACAGGGGGCGCGACAGCCCCAGCATTTT. This gives the protein CASSLVQGARQPQHF.

J is TRBJ1-1 and V is TRBV23-1; the D gene is possibly TRBD1 (6 bases). TRBV23-1 is filed as an ORF, its function uncertain. V shed 7 bases and J shed 0 bases, with 21 bases lying between them. The CDR3 is 17 residues long. CDR3 amino acids: CASNTAGRGDMNTEAFF. The CDR3 DNA is TGCGCCAGCAATACGGCGGGCAGGGGAGACATGAACACTGAAGCTTTCTTT.

The chain joins TRBV7-2 to TRBJ2-3; D might be TRBD2 (6 bases). V lost 3 bases to trimming and J lost 5 bases, with 15 bases between them. Germline V lookup: CDR1 SGHTA, CDR2 FQGNSA. This CDR3 is built from 15 residues. The CDR3 nucleotides read TGTGCCAGCAGCTTGTTTAGCGGAGGGCGAGATACGCAGTATTTT. Its protein product is CASSLFSGGRDTQYF. Filled out from reference TRBV7-2 and TRBJ2-3, the complete variable domain reads GAGVSQSPSNKVTEKGKDVELRCDPISGHTALYWYRQSLGQGLEFLIYFQGNSAPDKSGLPSDRFSAERTGGSVSTLTIQRTQQEDSAVYLCASSLFSGGRDTQYFGPGTRLTVL.

V is TRBV28 and J is TRBJ1-2; D gene unclear. Trimming removed 0 bases at V and 4 bases at J, with 3 bases between. This CDR3 region has 12 residues. Germline lookup yields CDR1 MDHEN and CDR2 SYDVKM. CDR3 in DNA: TGTGCCAGCAGTTTATGGTTCTATGGCTACACCTTC. Translation gives CASSLWFYGYTF.

The V gene is TRBV18, the J gene TRBJ2-1; 7 bases map to TRBD2. Germline assignment: CDR1 KGHSH and CDR2 LQKENI. The CDR3 is made up of 15 amino acids. V trimming: 4 bases; J trimming: 9 bases; junction bases outside the gene matches: 12. CDR3 loop: CASSLELQRDGEQFF. The CDR3 DNA follows: TGTGCCAGCTCACTTGAACTCCAGCGGGACGGTGAGCAGTTCTTC. Supplemented by reference TRBV18 and TRBJ2-1, the full variable domain reads NAGVMQNPRHLVRRRGQEARLRCSPMKGHSHVYWYRQLPEEGLKFMVYLQKENIIDESGMPKERFSAEFPKEGPSILRIQQVVRGDSAAYFCASSLELQRDGEQFFGPGTRLTVL.

The chain links TRBV18 to TRBJ1-3; D gene uncertain. V was cut by 3 bases and J by 2 bases, with 8 bases left in between. The CDR3 has 14 amino acids. Germline lookup yields CDR1 KGHSH and CDR2 LQKENI. CDR3 in DNA: TGTGCCAGCTCACCCCCAGAGACTGGAAACACCATATATTTT. Amino acids: CASSPPETGNTIYF.

V is TRBV7-9 and J is TRBJ2-2; D uncertain. The CDR3 is made up of 12 amino acids. V was shortened by 10 bases and J by 8 bases, with 14 bases between the two germline ends. The germline CDR1 and CDR2 sequences are SEHNR and FQNEAQ (reference sequence). The CDR3 bases are TGTGCCATCGACCCCCCCCTGGGGGAGCTGTTTTTT. Translation gives CAIDPPLGELFF.

The chain recombines TRBV5-1 with TRBJ1-1, with a tentative D call TRBD1 (6 bases). Germline V lookup: CDR1 SGHRS, CDR2 YFSETQ. This CDR3 has 13 residues. The ends were cut back, 5 bases at V and 3 bases at J, with 11 bases in the middle. The CDR3 DNA sequence: TGCGCCAGCAGTCGCGACAGGTACACTGAAGCTTTCTTT. Protein product: CASSRDRYTEAFF.

CDR3 loop: CASSRQGRWPDTQYF. CDR3 sequence (DNA): TGTGCCAGCAGCCGACAGGGGCGATGGCCAGATACGCAGTATTTT. This chain joins TRBV7-9 and TRBJ2-3; TRBD1 matches 8 bases. V shed 5 bases and J 4 bases; nucleotides not matched to a gene: 8. Germline V lookup: CDR1 SEHNR, CDR2 FQNEAQ (reference sequence). This CDR3 contains 15 residues.

The chain couples TRBV6-6 to TRBJ1-2, with no clear D. Germline CDR1 is MNHNY and CDR2 is SVGAGI (reference sequence). V lost 0 bases, J lost 6 bases, and 11 bases lay in between. This CDR3 spans 14 amino acids. CDR3 coding DNA: TGTGCCAGCAGTTACTCGACCCCCGGAGATGGCTACACCTTC. Translating gives CASSYSTPGDGYTF.

This clonotype occurred once. J is TRBJ2-3 and V is TRBV29-1, with D maybe TRBD2 (6 bases). Trimming cost V 4 bases and J 2 bases, with 10 bases left between them. There are 13 residues in the CDR3. CDR1 is SQVTM and CDR2 is ANQGSEA in the germline V gene. The CDR3 bases are TGCAGCGTTGCCGGGACTCTCACAGATACGCAGTATTTT. The encoded protein is CSVAGTLTDTQYF.

The rearrangement uses TRBV28 and TRBJ1-5; no reliable D call. Per the germline V gene, CDR1 is MDHEN and CDR2 is SYDVKM. With 2 bases removed from V and 5 bases from J, the gap between germline ends came to 10 bases. The CDR3 spans 14 residues. The CDR3 DNA is TGTGCCAGCAGTTTACCCGGCGGGTATCAGCCCCAGCATTTT. This sequence encodes CASSLPGGYQPQHF.

The chain has TRBV14 and TRBJ2-2; D gene uncertain. Per the germline V gene, CDR1 is SGHDN and CDR2 is FVKESK. The CDR3 is made up of 12 amino acids. The V end was cut by 4 bases, the J end by 4 bases, with 4 bases between. CDR3 bases: TGTGCCAGCAGCCGACCCACCGGGGAGCTGTTTTTT. Translating it yields CASSRPTGELFF.

The J gene is TRBJ2-1, the V gene TRBV18, with 8 nucleotides matching TRBD2. CDR3 size: 13 residues. Germline V gene sequence: CDR1 KGHSH, CDR2 LQKENI. V lost 5 bases and J lost 8; bases outside the gene matches: 5. The CDR3 is CASSFPGGDEQFF. CDR3 nucleotides: TGTGCCAGCTCATTCCCGGGAGGGGATGAGCAGTTCTTC.

The chain is built from TRBV20-1 and TRBJ2-7; 7 nucleotides line up with TRBD2. The germline V gene has CDR1 DFQATT and CDR2 SNEGSKA (reference sequence). V trimming: 6 bases; J trimming: 7 bases; junction bases outside the gene matches: 12. The CDR3 runs to 13 residues. CDR3 sequence (DNA): TGCAGTGCCCCCCCCGCGACTAGCTTTGAGCAGTACTTC. Translated: CSAPPATSFEQYF.

The chain joins TRBV5-4 to TRBJ1-2, with D unresolved. Germline V gene sequence: CDR1 SGHNT, CDR2 YYREEE (reference sequence). V shed 2 bases and J shed 8 bases, with 10 bases lying between them. This CDR3 contains 12 residues. As DNA, the CDR3 is TGTGCCAGCAGCTTCTCGGGCGGAGGCTACACCTTC. Protein: CASSFSGGGYTF.

V gene TRBV29-1 combines with J gene TRBJ1-1, with a tentative D call TRBD1 (6 bases). The germline CDR1 and CDR2 sequences are SQVTM and ANQGSEA. The CDR3 covers 15 residues. The germline V and J ends were trimmed by 0 bases and 0 bases, with 11 bases remaining between them. CDR3 bases: TGCAGCGTTGAAGATAAGGGACAAGTGAACACTGAAGCTTTCTTT. Translated, it gives CSVEDKGQVNTEAFF.